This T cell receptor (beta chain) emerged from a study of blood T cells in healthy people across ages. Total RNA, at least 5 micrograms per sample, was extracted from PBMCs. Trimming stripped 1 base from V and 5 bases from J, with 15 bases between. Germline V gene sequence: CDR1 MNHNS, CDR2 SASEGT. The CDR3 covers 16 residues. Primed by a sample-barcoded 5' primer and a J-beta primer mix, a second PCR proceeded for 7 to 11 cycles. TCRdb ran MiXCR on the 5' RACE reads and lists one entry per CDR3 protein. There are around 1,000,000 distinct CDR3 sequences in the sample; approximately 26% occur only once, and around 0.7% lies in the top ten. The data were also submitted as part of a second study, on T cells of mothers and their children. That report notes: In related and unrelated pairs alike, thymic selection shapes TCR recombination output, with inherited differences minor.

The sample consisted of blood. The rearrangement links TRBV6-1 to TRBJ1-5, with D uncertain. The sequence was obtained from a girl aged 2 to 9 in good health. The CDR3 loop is CASSEERSDLYQPQHF. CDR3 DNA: TGTGCCAGCAGTGAAGAAAGGTCCGACCTTTATCAGCCCCAGCATTTT.